This TCR beta chain is from a study of blood T cells in healthy people across ages. Study conclusions and caveats: There were more naive CD4+ cells and higher diversity in long-lived donors than in aged donors. PBMCs left unsorted prevented a conclusive naive versus antigen-experienced comparison. Because donor CMV status was unknown, expanded clonotype changes were possibly confounded.

Drawing of peripheral blood yielded roughly 9.8 milliliters from each donor. Then a second PCR, running roughly 6 to 11 cycles, was carried out with a sample-barcoded 5' primer and a J-beta primer mix. From the 5' RACE reads, TCRdb called clonotypes with MiXCR, one entry per CDR3 protein. The sample holds roughly 800,000 distinct CDR3 sequences, roughly 50% seen once. V lost 0 bases, J lost 13 bases, and 16 bases stayed unmatched. Germline CDR1 DFQATT, CDR2 SNEGSKA (reference sequence). The CDR3 totals 16 residues. As to this clonotype: The antigen remains unidentified.

Sequencing was done on a sample of blood. The receptor was isolated from a man in his thirties or forties in good health. The V gene is TRBV20-1, the J gene TRBJ2-1, with 9 bases aligning to TRBD2. In nucleotides, the CDR3 is TGCAGTGCTAGAGATAGGTCTAGCGGGGTTCAAGAGACCCAGTTCTTC. Protein product: CSARDRSSGVQETQFF.